A selection of T cell receptor beta chains follows, all from one sample in a study of beta chain features in type 1 diabetes. Using immunoSEQ multiplex PCR, the repertoire was profiled, and TCRdb retains in-frame clones only, with some absent. The repertoire holds about 340,000 clones, roughly 8% seen once, with less than 0.5% in the top ten. The sample taken for sequencing was central memory CD4+ T cells from blood. These receptor sequences come from a woman between 18 and 29 years old in good health. Both conserved end residues are part of each CDR3. D genes are given only for firm matches. The size field is filled for only some rows; it gives once, few, many or a size class.

few	16	TRBV2	.	TRBJ2-1	TGTGCCAGCAGTGAAGGGTTGGTGCGTTGGACCAATGAGCAGTTCTTC	CASSEGLVRWTNEQFF
few	13	TRBV29-1	.	TRBJ1-1	TGCAGCGCGAGAAAGGGGATGGCGGCTGAAGCTTTCTTT	CSARKGMAAEAFF
many	13	TRBV7-2	.	TRBJ2-3	TGTGCCAGCAGCGTGGTTTGGACAGATACGCAGTATTTT	CASSVVWTDTQYF
.	13	TRBV23-1	.	TRBJ2-7	TGCGCCAGCAGTCCTTATCCGGCCTACGAGCAGTACTTC	CASSPYPAYEQYF
.	15	TRBV27	TRBD2	TRBJ2-1	TGTGCCAGCAGTTCCTTCTCTAGCGGGAGAAATGAGCAGTTCTTC	CASSSFSSGRNEQFF
.	13	TRBV29-1	.	TRBJ1-5	TGCAGCATCGGACAGAACATTAATCAGCCCCAGCATTTT	CSIGQNINQPQHF
few	13	TRBV5-4	TRBD1	TRBJ1-2	TGTGCCAGCAGTACGACAGGGTCCTATGGCTACACCTTC	CASSTTGSYGYTF
few	12	TRBV2	.	TRBJ2-3	TGTGCCAGCAGGGTGATCACAGATACGCAGTATTTT	CASRVITDTQYF
few	13	TRBV27	.	TRBJ2-7	TGTGCCAGCGTGGGGTACGGCTCCTACGAGCAGTACTTC	CASVGYGSYEQYF
.	18	TRBV28	.	TRBJ2-5	TGTGCCAGCAAGGAGCCGGGAGCCCAGGGGCTCTCACAAGAGACCCAGTACTTC	CASKEPGAQGLSQETQYF
.	12	TRBV5-4	.	TRBJ2-1	TGTGCCAGCAGCTTGGTGGGAGACGAGCAGTTCTTC	CASSLVGDEQFF
.	16	TRBV19	.	TRBJ2-6	TGTGCCAGCCGCCTAACCAAGTTGGAAGGGGCCAACGTCCTGACTTTC	CASRLTKLEGANVLTF
.	12	TRBV4-2	.	TRBJ2-7	TGTGCCAGCAGCCAGTATGGGGACGAGCAGTACTTC	CASSQYGDEQYF
.	15	TRBV4-1	TRBD2	TRBJ2-1	TGCGCCAGCAGCCAAGCGGGCAGCGGGAGTGATGAGCAGTTCTTC	CASSQAGSGSDEQFF
many	17	TRBV9	TRBD1	TRBJ2-1	TGTGCCAGCAGCGTAGTAGCCGGACAGGGGTACGGCAATGAGCAGTTCTTC	CASSVVAGQGYGNEQFF
few	15	TRBV29-1	.	TRBJ2-3	TGCAGCGTTGGGTCTACAGGGGGGGTCACAGATACGCAGTATTTT	CSVGSTGGVTDTQYF
.	19	TRBV9	TRBD2	TRBJ2-1	TGTGCCAGCAGCACCAGGGGTGATGGTGGCGGGAGGTTTGGTAATGAGCAGTTCTTC	CASSTRGDGGGRFGNEQFF
few	14	TRBV6-5	.	TRBJ1-1	TGTGCCAGCGGGCCGGGACACCGAGGCACTGAAGCTTTCTTT	CASGPGHRGTEAFF
many	15	TRBV4-3	TRBD2	TRBJ2-7	TGCGCCAGCAGCCAACTAGCGGGAGTATACTACGAGCAGTACTTC	CASSQLAGVYYEQYF
few	15	TRBV27	TRBD2	TRBJ2-3	TGTGCCAGCAGCACCACTAGCGGCAGCACAGATACGCAGTATTTT	CASSTTSGSTDTQYF
many	13	TRBV7-2	.	TRBJ2-1	TGTGCCAGCAGCTTGACTAGACTCAATGAGCAGTTCTTC	CASSLTRLNEQFF
.	15	TRBV5-1	.	TRBJ1-2	TGCGCCAGCAGCTTGGATGCGGGGGTTATTTATGGCTACACCTTC	CASSLDAGVIYGYTF
few	15	TRBV6-6	TRBD1	TRBJ2-1	TGTGCCAGCAGTTACATTGGGACAGCCTACAATGAGCAGTTCTTC	CASSYIGTAYNEQFF
many	11	TRBV29-1	.	TRBJ1-4	TGCAGCGGCGGGACATGGGAAAAACTGTTTTTT	CSGGTWEKLFF
few	16	TRBV9	TRBD2	TRBJ2-3	TGTGCCAGCAGCGTAGTCAGCGGGAGCGGTACAGATACGCAGTATTTT	CASSVVSGSGTDTQYF
few	17	TRBV15	TRBD2	TRBJ2-1	TGTGCCACCAGCAGCCGGACTAGCGGGAGCTCCTACAATGAGCAGTTCTTC	CATSSRTSGSSYNEQFF
few	16	TRBV27	TRBD1	TRBJ2-3	TGTGCCAGCAGTCCCTCCCCCGGACAGGGATTAGGTACGCAGTATTTT	CASSPSPGQGLGTQYF
few	14	TRBV7-2	TRBD1	TRBJ1-2	TGTGCCAGCAGCTTGATGACAGGGTTGGATGGCTACACCTTC	CASSLMTGLDGYTF
few	14	TRBV9	.	TRBJ2-7	TGTGCCAGCAGCGTAAACATACAGGGTAGCGAGCAGTACTTC	CASSVNIQGSEQYF
.	15	TRBV29-1	.	TRBJ2-6	TGCAGCGTTGGGTCTGATGTACTCGGGGCCAACGTCCTGACTTTC	CSVGSDVLGANVLTF
.	14	TRBV6-6	.	TRBJ1-2	TGTGCCAGCAGTTACCTAGACAGAAATTATGGCTACACCTTC	CASSYLDRNYGYTF
.	13	TRBV6-6	.	TRBJ2-7	TGTGCCAGCAGCCAACCCAACTCCTACGAGCAGTACTTC	CASSQPNSYEQYF
.	16	TRBV9	TRBD2	TRBJ2-3	TGTGCCAGCAGCGTTGGACTAGCGGGAGTGGAAGATACGCAGTATTTT	CASSVGLAGVEDTQYF
.	15	TRBV6-5	.	TRBJ1-5	TGTGCCAGCAGCCCACCCGGAAGGGGCAATCAGCCCCAGCATTTT	CASSPPGRGNQPQHF
few	17	TRBV1	.	TRBJ2-1	TGCACCAGCAGTCGCTTAACCCCAATCCGGGCCTACAATGAGCAGTTCTTC	CTSSRLTPIRAYNEQFF
few	13	TRBV7-8	.	TRBJ2-5	TGTGCCAGCAGCTTAGCTATTGTGGAGACCCAGTACTTC	CASSLAIVETQYF
.	15	TRBV13	.	TRBJ2-7	TGTGCCAGCAGCCAATGGACAGCGGGGTCCTACGAGCAGTACTTC	CASSQWTAGSYEQYF
.	14	TRBV29-1	TRBD2	TRBJ2-1	TGCAGCGTCTCGTGGTCGGGAGGGGGCAATGAGCAGTTCTTC	CSVSWSGGGNEQFF
many	14	TRBV7-2	.	TRBJ1-1	TGTGCCAGCAGCACCTACAGGGCGAACACTGAAGCTTTCTTT	CASSTYRANTEAFF
.	13	TRBV7-2	.	TRBJ2-1	TGTGCCAGCAGCTTAGGTGATTGGGATGAGCAGTTCTTC	CASSLGDWDEQFF
.	14	TRBV6-6	TRBD2	TRBJ2-1	TGTGCCAGCAGCCGGGGGACTAGTGGCAATGAGCAGTTCTTC	CASSRGTSGNEQFF
few	14	TRBV10-3	TRBD2	TRBJ2-3	TGTGCCATCAGTTTGCGGGAGGGGTTAGATACGCAGTATTTT	CAISLREGLDTQYF
.	14	TRBV6-1	TRBD2	TRBJ2-7	TGTGCCAGCAGTGGGGGACTAGCGAGGTACGAGCAGTACTTC	CASSGGLARYEQYF
many	16	TRBV4-2	.	TRBJ2-5	TGTGCCAGCAGCTCAACTCCGGGACACACCCAAGAGACCCAGTACTTC	CASSSTPGHTQETQYF
few	17	TRBV15	.	TRBJ1-4	TGTGCCACCAGGGGCGCGGGGAGGGGAGCAACTAATGAAAAACTGTTTTTT	CATRGAGRGATNEKLFF
many	14	TRBV7-2	.	TRBJ2-7	TGTGCCAGCAGCTTTCGTGGCGGGCACTACGAGCAGTACTTC	CASSFRGGHYEQYF
few	14	TRBV5-4	.	TRBJ2-5	TGTGCCAGCAGCTTGAGCGTCCGGTCGCAGACCCAGTACTTC	CASSLSVRSQTQYF
few	15	TRBV27	TRBD1	TRBJ1-2	TGTGCCAGCAGTTCCTTCGGGACAGGGCTGCTTGGCTACACCTTC	CASSSFGTGLLGYTF
few	15	TRBV11-1	.	TRBJ2-1	TGTGCCAGCAGCTTTAGTTTATCGACAGGAAATGAGCAGTTCTTC	CASSFSLSTGNEQFF
few	17	TRBV4-3	TRBD2	TRBJ2-2	TGCGCCAGCAGCCAAGATGGGTGGACTAGCGCGTCCGGGGAGCTGTTTTTT	CASSQDGWTSASGELFF
.	14	TRBV28	.	TRBJ2-7	TGTGCCAGCAGTTTAGAAGTAGGATGGTACGAGCAGTACTTC	CASSLEVGWYEQYF
many	14	TRBV6-5	.	TRBJ2-5	TGTGCCAGCAGCCGCAGGGCCTCCCAAGAGACCCAGTACTTC	CASSRRASQETQYF